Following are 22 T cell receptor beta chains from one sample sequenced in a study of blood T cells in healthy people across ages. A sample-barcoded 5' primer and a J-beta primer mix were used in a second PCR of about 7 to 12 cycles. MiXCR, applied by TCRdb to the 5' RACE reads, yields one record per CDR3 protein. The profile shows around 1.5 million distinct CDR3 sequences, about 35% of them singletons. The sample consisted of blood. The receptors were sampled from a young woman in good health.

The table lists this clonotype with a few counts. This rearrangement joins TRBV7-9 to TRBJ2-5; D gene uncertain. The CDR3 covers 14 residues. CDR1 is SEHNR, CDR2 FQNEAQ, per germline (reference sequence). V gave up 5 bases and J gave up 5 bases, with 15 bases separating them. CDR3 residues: CASSLDGAGETQYF. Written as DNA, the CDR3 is TGTGCCAGCAGCCTCGACGGCGCCGGGGAGACCCAGTACTTC. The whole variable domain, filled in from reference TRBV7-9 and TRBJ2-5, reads DTGVSQNPRHKITKRGQNVTFRCDPISEHNRLYWYRQTLGQGPEFLTYFQNEAQLEKSRLLSDRFSAERPKGSFSTLEIQRTEQGDSAMYLCASSLDGAGETQYFGPGTRLLVL.

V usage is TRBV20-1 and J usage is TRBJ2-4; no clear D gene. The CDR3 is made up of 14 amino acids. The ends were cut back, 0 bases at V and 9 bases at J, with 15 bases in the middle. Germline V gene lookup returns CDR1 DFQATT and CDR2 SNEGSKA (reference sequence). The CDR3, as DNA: TGCAGTGCTAGAGACGGGTTTTCTCCGACCATTCAGTACTTC. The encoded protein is CSARDGFSPTIQYF.

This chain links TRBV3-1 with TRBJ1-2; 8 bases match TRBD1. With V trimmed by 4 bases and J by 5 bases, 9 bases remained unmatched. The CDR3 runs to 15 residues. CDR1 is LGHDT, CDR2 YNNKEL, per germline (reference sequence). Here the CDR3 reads CASSLARDRRYGYTF. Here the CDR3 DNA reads TGTGCCAGCAGCCTGGCGCGGGACAGGAGATATGGCTACACCTTC. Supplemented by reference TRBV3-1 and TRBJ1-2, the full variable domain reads DTAVSQTPKYLVTQMGNDKSIKCEQNLGHDTMYWYKQDSKKFLKIMFSYNNKELIINETVPNRFSPKSPDKAHLNLHINSLELGDSAVYFCASSLARDRRYGYTFGSGTRLTVV.

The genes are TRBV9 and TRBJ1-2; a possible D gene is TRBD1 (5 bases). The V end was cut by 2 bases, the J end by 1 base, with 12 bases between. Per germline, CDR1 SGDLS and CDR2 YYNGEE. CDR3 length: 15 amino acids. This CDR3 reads CASSVGGWDNYGYTF. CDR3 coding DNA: TGTGCCAGCAGCGTTGGGGGATGGGATAACTATGGCTACACCTTC. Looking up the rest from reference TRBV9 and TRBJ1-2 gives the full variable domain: DSGVTQTPKHLITATGQRVTLRCSPRSGDLSVYWYQQSLDQGLQFLIQYYNGEERAKGNILERFSAQQFPDLHSELNLSSLELGDSALYFCASSVGGWDNYGYTFGSGTRLTVV.

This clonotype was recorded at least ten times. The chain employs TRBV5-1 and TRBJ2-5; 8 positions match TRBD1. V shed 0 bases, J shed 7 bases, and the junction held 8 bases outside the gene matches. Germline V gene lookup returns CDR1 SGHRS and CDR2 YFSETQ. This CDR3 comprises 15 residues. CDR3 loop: CASSLEQGVRWTQYF. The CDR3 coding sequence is TGCGCCAGCAGCTTGGAACAGGGGGTGCGATGGACCCAGTACTTC. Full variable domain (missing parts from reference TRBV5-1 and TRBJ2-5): KAGVTQTPRYLIKTRGQQVTLSCSPISGHRSVSWYQQTPGQGLQFLFEYFSETQRNKGNFPGRFSGRQFSNSRSEMNVSTLELGDSALYLCASSLEQGVRWTQYFGPGTRLLVL.

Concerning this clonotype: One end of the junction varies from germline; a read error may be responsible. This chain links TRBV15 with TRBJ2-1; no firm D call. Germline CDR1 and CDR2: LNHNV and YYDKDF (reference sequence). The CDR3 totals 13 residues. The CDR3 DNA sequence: TGTGCCACCAGCAGAGACCGGATATACGAGCAGGACTTC. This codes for CATSRDRIYEQDF. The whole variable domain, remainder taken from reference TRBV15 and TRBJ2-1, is DAMVIQNPRYQVTQFGKPVTLSCSQTLNHNVMYWYQQKSSQAPKLLFHYYDKDFNNEADTPDNFQSRRPNTSFCFLDIRSPGLGDTAMYLCATSRDRIYEQDFGPGTRLTVL.

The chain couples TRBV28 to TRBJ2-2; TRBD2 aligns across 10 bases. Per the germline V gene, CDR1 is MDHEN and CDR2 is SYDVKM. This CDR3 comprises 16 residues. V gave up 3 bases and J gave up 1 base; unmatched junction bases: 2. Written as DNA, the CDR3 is TGTGCCAGCAGTTTTACTAGCGGGATGAACACCGGGGAGCTGTTTTTT. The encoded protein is CASSFTSGMNTGELFF. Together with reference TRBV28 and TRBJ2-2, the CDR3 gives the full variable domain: DVKVTQSSRYLVKRTGEKVFLECVQDMDHENMFWYRQDPGLGLRLIYFSYDVKMKEKGDIPEGYSVSREKKERFSLILESASTNQTSMYLCASSFTSGMNTGELFFGEGSRLTVL.

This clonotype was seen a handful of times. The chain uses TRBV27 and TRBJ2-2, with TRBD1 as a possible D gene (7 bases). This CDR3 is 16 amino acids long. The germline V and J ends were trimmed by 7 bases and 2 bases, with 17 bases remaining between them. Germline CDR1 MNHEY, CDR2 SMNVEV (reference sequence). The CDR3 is CASTLSGGLNTGELFF. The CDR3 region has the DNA TGTGCCAGCACCCTTTCAGGGGGGTTAAACACCGGGGAGCTGTTTTTT.

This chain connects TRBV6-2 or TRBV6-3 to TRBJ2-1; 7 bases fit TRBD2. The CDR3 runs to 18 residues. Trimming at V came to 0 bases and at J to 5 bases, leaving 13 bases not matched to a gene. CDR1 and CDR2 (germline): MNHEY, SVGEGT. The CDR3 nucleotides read TGTGCCAGCAGTTACTCACTAGGCGCTAGCGGAGACGACAATGAGCAGTTCTTC. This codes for CASSYSLGASGDDNEQFF.

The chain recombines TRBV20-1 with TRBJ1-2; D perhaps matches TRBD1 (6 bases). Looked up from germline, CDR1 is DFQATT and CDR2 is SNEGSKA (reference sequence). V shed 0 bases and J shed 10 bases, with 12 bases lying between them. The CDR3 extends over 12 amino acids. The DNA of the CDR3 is TGCAGTGCTAGAGACCATAGGGGGGACTACACCTTC. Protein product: CSARDHRGDYTF.

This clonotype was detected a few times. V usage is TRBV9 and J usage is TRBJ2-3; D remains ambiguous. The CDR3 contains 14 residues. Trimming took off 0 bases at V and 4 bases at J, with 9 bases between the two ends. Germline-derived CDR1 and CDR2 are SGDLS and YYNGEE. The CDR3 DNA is TGTGCCAGCAGCGTAGTGGGCCCCCCAGATACGCAGTATTTT. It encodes CASSVVGPPDTQYF.

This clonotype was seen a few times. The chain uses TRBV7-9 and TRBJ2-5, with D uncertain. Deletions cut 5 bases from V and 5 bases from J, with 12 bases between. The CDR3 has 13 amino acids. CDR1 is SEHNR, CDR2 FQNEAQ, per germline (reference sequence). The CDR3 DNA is TGTGCCAGCAGCCTCGACGCCGTGGAGACCCAGTACTTC. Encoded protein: CASSLDAVETQYF.

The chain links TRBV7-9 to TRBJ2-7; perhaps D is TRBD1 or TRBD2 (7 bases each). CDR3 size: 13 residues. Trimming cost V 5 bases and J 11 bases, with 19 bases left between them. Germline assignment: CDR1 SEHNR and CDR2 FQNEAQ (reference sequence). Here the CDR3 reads CASSPAGTAYKYF. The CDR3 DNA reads TGTGCCAGCAGCCCAGCGGGGACAGCCTATAAGTACTTC. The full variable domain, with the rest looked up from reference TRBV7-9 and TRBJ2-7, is DTGVSQNPRHKITKRGQNVTFRCDPISEHNRLYWYRQTLGQGPEFLTYFQNEAQLEKSRLLSDRFSAERPKGSFSTLEIQRTEQGDSAMYLCASSPAGTAYKYFGPGTRLTVT.

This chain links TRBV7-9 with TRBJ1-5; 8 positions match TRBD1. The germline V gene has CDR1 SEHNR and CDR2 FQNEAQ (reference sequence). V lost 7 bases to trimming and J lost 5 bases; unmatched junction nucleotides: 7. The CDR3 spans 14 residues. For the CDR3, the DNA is TGTGCCAGCAAAATGGCAGGGGGCGATCAGCCCCAGCATTTT. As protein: CASKMAGGDQPQHF.

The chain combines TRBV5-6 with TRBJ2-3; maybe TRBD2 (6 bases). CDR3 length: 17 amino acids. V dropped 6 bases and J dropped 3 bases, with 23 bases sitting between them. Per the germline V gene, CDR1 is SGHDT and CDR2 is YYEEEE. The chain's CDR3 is CASTLWRGGILTDTQYF. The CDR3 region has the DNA TGTGCCAGCACCCTGTGGCGGGGCGGGATCTTAACAGATACGCAGTATTTT.

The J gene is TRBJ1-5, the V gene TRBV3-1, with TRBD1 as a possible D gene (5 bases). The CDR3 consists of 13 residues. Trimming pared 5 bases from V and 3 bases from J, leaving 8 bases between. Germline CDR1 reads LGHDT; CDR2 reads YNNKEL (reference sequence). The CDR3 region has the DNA TGTGCCAGCAGCGACAGTCTCAATCAGCCCCAGCATTTT. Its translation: CASSDSLNQPQHF.

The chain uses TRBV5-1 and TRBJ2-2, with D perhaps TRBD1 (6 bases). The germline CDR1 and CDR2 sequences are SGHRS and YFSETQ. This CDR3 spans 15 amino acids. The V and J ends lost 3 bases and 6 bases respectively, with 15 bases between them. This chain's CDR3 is CASSSPGTLAGELFF. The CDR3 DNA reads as TGCGCCAGCAGCTCGCCCGGGACACTCGCCGGGGAGCTGTTTTTT.

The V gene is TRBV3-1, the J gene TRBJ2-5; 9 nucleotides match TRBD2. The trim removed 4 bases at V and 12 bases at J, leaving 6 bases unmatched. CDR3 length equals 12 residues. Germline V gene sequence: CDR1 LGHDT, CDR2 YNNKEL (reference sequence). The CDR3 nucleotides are TGTGCCAGCAGCCGAACCGGGACTAGCAAGTACTTC. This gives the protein CASSRTGTSKYF.

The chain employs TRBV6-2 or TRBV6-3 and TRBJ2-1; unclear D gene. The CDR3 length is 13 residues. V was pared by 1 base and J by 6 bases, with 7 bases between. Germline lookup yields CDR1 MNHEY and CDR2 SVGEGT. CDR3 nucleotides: TGTGCCAGCAGTTACTTCCGGACCAATGAGCAGTTCTTC. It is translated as CASSYFRTNEQFF.

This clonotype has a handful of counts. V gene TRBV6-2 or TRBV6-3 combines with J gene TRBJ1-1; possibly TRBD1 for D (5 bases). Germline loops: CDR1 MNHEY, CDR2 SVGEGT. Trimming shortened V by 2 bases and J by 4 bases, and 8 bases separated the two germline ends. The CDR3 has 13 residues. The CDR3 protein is CASSYLRGTEAFF. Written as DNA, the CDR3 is TGTGCCAGCAGTTACCTGAGGGGCACTGAAGCTTTCTTT.

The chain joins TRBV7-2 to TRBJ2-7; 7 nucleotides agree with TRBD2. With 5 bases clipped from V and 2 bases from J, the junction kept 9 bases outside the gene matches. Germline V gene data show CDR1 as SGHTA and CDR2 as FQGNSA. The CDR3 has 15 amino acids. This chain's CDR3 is CASSPRGTCTYEQYF. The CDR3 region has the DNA TGTGCCAGCAGCCCGCGGGGGACTTGCACCTACGAGCAGTACTTC.

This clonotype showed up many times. DNA of the CDR3: TGTGCCAGCAGCCAAGGGCAAGGGTCTAACTATGGCTACACCTTC. Its translation is CASSQGQGSNYGYTF. This chain connects TRBV4-2 to TRBJ1-2; D not certain. Germline CDR1 is LGHNA and CDR2 is YNFKEQ. V lost 1 base, J lost 0 bases, and 9 bases lay in between. This CDR3 comprises 15 residues.